The clone carrying this T cell receptor beta chain was counted between two and nine times. The repertoire was sequenced with immunoSEQ multiplex PCR; TCRdb's copy has only in-frame clones and lacks some. In the table there are about 62,000 clones, roughly nine tenths of which are singletons. These data are taken from a study of T cell changes during pregnancy in multiple sclerosis. V lost 1 base and J 5 bases, leaving 14 bases between the germline ends. Per germline, CDR1 KGHSH and CDR2 LQKENI. The length of the CDR3 is 15 residues. This specimen consisted of peripheral blood, obtained in the first trimester of pregnancy. This TCR was sampled from a female donor with multiple sclerosis, enrolled in a pregnancy study. The chain carries TRBV18 and TRBJ1-1, with D perhaps TRBD1 (6 bases). The CDR3, as DNA: TGTGCCAGCTCACCACTGATCCCAGGGGAGACTGAAGCTTTCTTT. It specifies CASSPLIPGETEAFF. The complete variable domain, with remaining parts taken from reference TRBV18 and TRBJ1-1, reads NAGVMQNPRHLVRRRGQEARLRCSPMKGHSHVYWYRQLPEEGLKFMVYLQKENIIDESGMPKERFSAEFPKEGPSILRIQQVVRGDSAAYFCASSPLIPGETEAFFGQGTRLTVV.